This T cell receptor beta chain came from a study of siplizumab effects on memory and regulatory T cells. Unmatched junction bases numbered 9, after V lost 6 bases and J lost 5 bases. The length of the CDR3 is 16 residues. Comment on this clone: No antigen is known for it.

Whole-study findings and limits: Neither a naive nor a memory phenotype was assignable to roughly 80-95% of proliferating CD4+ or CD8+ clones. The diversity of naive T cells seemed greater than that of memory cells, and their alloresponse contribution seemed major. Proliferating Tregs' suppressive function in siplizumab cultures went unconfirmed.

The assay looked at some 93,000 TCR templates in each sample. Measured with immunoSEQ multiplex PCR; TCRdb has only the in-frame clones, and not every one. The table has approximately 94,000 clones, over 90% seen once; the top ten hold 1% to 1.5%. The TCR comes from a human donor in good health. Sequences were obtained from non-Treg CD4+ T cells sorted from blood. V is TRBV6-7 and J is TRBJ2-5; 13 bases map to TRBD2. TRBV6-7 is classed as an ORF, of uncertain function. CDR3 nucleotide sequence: TGTGCCAGCAGACTATGGACTAGCGGGGGAGGCGAGACCCAGTACTTC. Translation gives CASRLWTSGGGETQYF.